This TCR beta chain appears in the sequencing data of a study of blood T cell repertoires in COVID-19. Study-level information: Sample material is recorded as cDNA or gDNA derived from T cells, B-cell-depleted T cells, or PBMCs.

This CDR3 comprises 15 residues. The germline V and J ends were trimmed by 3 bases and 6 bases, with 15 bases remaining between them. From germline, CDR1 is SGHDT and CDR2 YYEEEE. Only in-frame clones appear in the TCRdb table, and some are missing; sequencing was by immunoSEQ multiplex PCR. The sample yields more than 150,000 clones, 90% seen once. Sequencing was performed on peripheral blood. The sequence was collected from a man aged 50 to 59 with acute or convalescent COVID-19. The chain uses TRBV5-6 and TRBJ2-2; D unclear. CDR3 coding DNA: TGTGCCAGCAGCTCCGATCTTTTCCGGGCCGGGGAGCTGTTTTTT. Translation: CASSSDLFRAGELFF. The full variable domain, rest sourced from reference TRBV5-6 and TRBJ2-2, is DAGVTQSPTHLIKTRGQQVTLRCSPKSGHDTVSWYQQALGQGPQFIFQYYEEEERQRGNFPDRFSGHQFPNYSSELNVNALLLGDSALYLCASSSDLFRAGELFFGEGSRLTVL.